Described below is a single TCR beta chain sequence and its context. The antigen remains undetermined. This entry is derived from a study of T cell responses to AZD1222 COVID-19 vaccine. Points from the study as a whole: Clonal diversity was possibly underestimated, and white British individuals and females predominated among donors.

Using immunoSEQ multiplex PCR, the repertoire was profiled, and TCRdb retains in-frame clones only, with some absent. The data contain around 94,000 clones, around 87% of them singletons. V lost 4 bases, J lost 0 bases, and 15 bases lay in between. The germline V gene encodes CDR1 MNHGY and CDR2 SAAAGT. The CDR3 contains 17 residues. The sequencing used peripheral blood, collected on day 0 of AZD1222 vaccination. The source of this sequence is an adult in good health. V gene TRBV6-8 combines with J gene TRBJ1-4, with D maybe TRBD1 (6 bases). This CDR3 reads CASSCPGHPATNEKLFF. In nucleotides, the CDR3 is TGTGCCAGCAGTTGTCCGGGACACCCCGCAACTAATGAAAAACTGTTTTTT.